The clone carrying this TCR beta chain was counted only a few times. Time point given: sample taken at primary tumor resection. Whole RNA was taken from tumor, nontumor lung or frozen PBMC; it was then sequenced unsorted. This sample is drawn from a study of spatial heterogeneity in lung cancer. This CDR3 is 12 amino acids long. CDR1 is SGHAT, CDR2 FQNNGV, per germline. V was pared by 5 bases and J by 9 bases, with 11 bases between. Unique molecular identifiers, one per molecule, were present on every TCR cDNA molecule. MiXCR was run by TCRdb on the 5' RACE reads, yielding one entry per CDR3 protein. The repertoire holds 10,000 to 13,000 distinct CDR3 sequences, with 8.5% to 10% as singletons.

The TCR comes from a male donor with early-stage non-small cell lung cancer. The sample here was PBMCs, taken at surgery. The gene calls are TRBV11-2 and TRBJ2-4; perhaps TRBD1 as D (6 bases). In DNA form, the CDR3 reads TGTGCCAGCAGCCCACAGGGCGCCATTCAGTACTTC. Translated, it gives CASSPQGAIQYF.